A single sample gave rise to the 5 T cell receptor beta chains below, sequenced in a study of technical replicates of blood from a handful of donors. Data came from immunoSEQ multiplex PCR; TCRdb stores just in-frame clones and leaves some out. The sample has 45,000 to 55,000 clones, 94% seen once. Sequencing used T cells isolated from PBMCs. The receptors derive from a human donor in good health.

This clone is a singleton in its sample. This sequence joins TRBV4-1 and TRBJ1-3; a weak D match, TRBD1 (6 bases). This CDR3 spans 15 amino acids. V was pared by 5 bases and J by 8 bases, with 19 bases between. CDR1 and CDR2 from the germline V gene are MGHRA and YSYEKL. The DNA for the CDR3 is TGCGCCAGCAGCTCCCGGACAGAAGTTATGGACACCATATATTTT. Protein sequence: CASSSRTEVMDTIYF.

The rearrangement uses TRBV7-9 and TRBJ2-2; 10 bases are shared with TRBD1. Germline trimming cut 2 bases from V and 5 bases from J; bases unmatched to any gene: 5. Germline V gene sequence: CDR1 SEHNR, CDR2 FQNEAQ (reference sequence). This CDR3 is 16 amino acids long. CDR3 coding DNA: TGTGCCAGCAGCTTAAACCCGGGACAGGGGACCGGGGAGCTGTTTTTT. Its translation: CASSLNPGQGTGELFF.

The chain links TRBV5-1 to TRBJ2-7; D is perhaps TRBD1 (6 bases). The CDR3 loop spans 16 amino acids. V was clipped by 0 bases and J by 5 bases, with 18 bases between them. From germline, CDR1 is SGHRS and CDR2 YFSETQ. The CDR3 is CASSLVAGEGSHEQYF. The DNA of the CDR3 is TGCGCCAGCAGCTTGGTGGCAGGGGAAGGTAGCCACGAGCAGTACTTC.

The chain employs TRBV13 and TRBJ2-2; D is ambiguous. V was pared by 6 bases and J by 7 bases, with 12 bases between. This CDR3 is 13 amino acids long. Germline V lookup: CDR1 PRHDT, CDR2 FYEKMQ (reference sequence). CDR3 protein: CASSRLSVGELFF. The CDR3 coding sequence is TGTGCCAGCAGTCGTCTTTCGGTCGGGGAGCTGTTTTTT.

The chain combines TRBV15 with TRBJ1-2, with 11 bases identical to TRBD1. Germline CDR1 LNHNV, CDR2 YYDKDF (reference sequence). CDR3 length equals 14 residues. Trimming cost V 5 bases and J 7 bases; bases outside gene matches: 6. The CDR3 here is CATSFGQGATGYTF. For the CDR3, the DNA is TGTGCCACCAGCTTCGGACAGGGGGCGACTGGCTACACCTTC.